This T cell receptor beta chain was captured in a study of radiation and T cells in renal cell carcinoma (dated by TCRdb to between 2020 and 2021). Regarding the research as a whole: TCR beta sequencing covered roughly 53 samples in total, comprising some 26 tumors and roughly 27 peripheral blood samples. Across all 50 or so samples, under 5,000,000 unique CDR3 nucleotide sequences, encoding around 2.4 million unique CDR3 amino acid sequences, were identified. Study-level results and caveats: Compared with control tumors, irradiated tumors had a greater number of dominant CDR3 motifs, and those motifs took up a bigger portion of the repertoire. Only small tumor regions of 0.95 to 1 g were available, so intratumoral heterogeneity was not captured. Because the trial had a single-armed design, the trial could not examine how radiation dose or scheduling affected the TCR repertoire. Because pretreatment tumor biopsies were not available, the study could not determine whether clonotypes were already present within the tumor at baseline. An increase in top tumor clonotypes in blood was observed from baseline to 2 weeks post-radiation, followed by contraction by 4 weeks, which was taken to suggest transient expansion of tumor-resident clones. Compared with controls, irradiated tumors had higher TCR clonality, as the top 100 clonotypes made up an average of approximately 54% of the repertoire, versus roughly 45% in nephrectomy-only tumors.

After removal of 4 bases from V and 0 bases from J, the junction retains 4 bases not matched to a gene. There are 15 amino acids in the CDR3, from cysteine to phenylalanine inclusive. CDR3 DNA only is kept here, 45 bases in frame from base 1. CDR1 SGHRS and CDR2 YFSETQ are derived from the germline V gene. The label giving this sample's time point can be read as: tumor resected at nephrectomy. The sample's treatment or condition label, decoded: 15 Gy SBRT to primary tumor, nephrectomy 4 weeks later. The samples were obtained from a clinical trial, where primary renal cell carcinomas were treated with 15 Gy stereotactic body radiation therapy and then removed by nephrectomy 4 weeks afterward. Every patient's renal cell carcinoma showed clear cell pathology. The tumors were dissociated mechanically, digested with collagenase/hyaluronidase at 37 degrees C, processed in gentleMACS C tubes, and kept in liquid nitrogen. Genomic DNA for TCR sequencing was prepared using the QIAamp DNA Blood Mini Kit (Qiagen). Only samples passing all quality control checks were included in the analyses.

For this clone: Its antigen specificity is not known. Base qualities are missing; no much larger clone stands one base away. Distinct nucleotide sequences in the sample also encode this CDR3.

Following the manufacturer's recommendations, the immunoSEQ kit was used to generate TCR beta libraries from genomic DNA. To prepare libraries, a first multiplex PCR with proprietary primers was run, followed by a second PCR that added unique barcodes, and a bead cleanup was done after each round. Each sample batch included a kit-provided positive control reaction and a negative control reaction. The final libraries were assessed on an Agilent 4200 TapeStation D1000 ScreenTape, pooled by volume, and quantified by qPCR. Sequencing ran on an Illumina NextSeq500 with a MidOutput 150-cycle cartridge, using 156 Read1 and 15 Index1 cycles with kit custom primers. The pooled library was loaded at approximately 1 pM, with an approximately 20% PhiX control spiked in. Regarding the original processing steps: Vendor-processed data were analyzed in R, and a clonotype was defined as all T cells sharing the same CDR3 nucleotide sequence. For clone abundance analyses, frequencies were normalized to the 10,000 most abundant clones per sample. Public T cell clones, averaging fewer than five per sample, were removed before analysis. The dominant motif analysis was done with ImmunoMap using the PAM10 matrix, a gap penalty of 30, and a homology threshold of 0.3, and motifs with a cumulative frequency of at least 0.01 were considered dominant. Tumor-enriched and baseline blood-enriched clonotypes were defined by at least a 32-fold difference in abundance between compartments. Tumor-blood repertoire similarity was measured with the Baroni-Urbani and Buser coefficient, and group comparisons used two-tailed Wilcoxon tests in R. In TCRdb, the immuneACCESS table is reduced to in-frame sequences with V and J assigned. These tables do not hold every clone; where another copy was compared, an unresolved V gene accounts for under half, and the others remain unexplained. V, J and clone size were drawn from that table, and D and trimming were deduced from the DNA. This sample gives 17,000 or so clones in total; less than 65% of them show up just once. The top ten constitute roughly 12% of the sample.

The rearranged segments are TRBV5-1 and TRBJ1-1, with 9 junctional bases fitting TRBD1. This TCR came from a man aged 45-60 years with renal cell carcinoma. The specimen was tumor tissue, collected from a patient whose treatment included radiotherapy and nephrectomy. The nucleotides are TGCGCCAGCAGCAGGGGACAGGGAATGAACACTGAAGCTTTCTTT. Its amino acids are CASSRGQGMNTEAFF.